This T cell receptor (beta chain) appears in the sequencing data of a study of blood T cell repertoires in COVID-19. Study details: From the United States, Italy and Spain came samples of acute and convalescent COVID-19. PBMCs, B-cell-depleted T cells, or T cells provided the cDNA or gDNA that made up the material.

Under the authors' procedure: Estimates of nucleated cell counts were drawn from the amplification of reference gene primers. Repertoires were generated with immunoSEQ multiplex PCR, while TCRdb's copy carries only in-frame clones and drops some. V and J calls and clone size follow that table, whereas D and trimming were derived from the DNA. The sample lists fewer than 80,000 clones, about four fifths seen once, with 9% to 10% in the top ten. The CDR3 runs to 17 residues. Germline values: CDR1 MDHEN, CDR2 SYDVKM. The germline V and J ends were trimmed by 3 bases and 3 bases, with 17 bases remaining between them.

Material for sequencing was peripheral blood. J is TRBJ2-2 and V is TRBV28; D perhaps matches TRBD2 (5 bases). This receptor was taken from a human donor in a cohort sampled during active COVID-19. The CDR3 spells CASSLGRRGLDTGELFF. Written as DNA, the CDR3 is TGTGCCAGCAGTTTGGGCAGACGCGGGTTGGACACCGGGGAGCTGTTTTTT.